The 32 T cell receptor beta chains reported below all come from one sample, sequenced in a study of neurological immune-mediated disorders. Each CDR3 protein gets one entry after TCRdb re-called the 5' RACE reads with MiXCR. The table has 46,000 or so distinct CDR3 sequences, 9% to 12% seen once. Sequencing used PBMCs. Receptors were obtained from a woman in her forties with HTLV-1-associated myelopathy (HAM/TSP).

This clonotype occurred many times. This chain connects TRBV4-3 to TRBJ2-5; D might be TRBD1 (6 bases). Per germline, CDR1 LGHNA and CDR2 YSLEER. The CDR3 is 15 residues long. Trimming cost V 0 bases and J 5 bases, with 13 bases left between them. CDR3 protein: CASSQETGSRETQYF. CDR3 bases: TGCGCCAGCAGCCAAGAGACAGGCTCTCGCGAGACCCAGTACTTC.

The genes are TRBV29-1 and TRBJ2-3; possibly TRBD1 or TRBD2 for D (5 bases each). The germline V and J ends were trimmed by 3 bases and 7 bases, with 14 bases remaining between them. CDR1 is SQVTM and CDR2 is ANQGSEA in the germline V gene. This CDR3 is built from 13 residues. The CDR3 region has the DNA TGCAGCGTTGAGGGGGTGGCTGGATATACGCAGTATTTT. Translated: CSVEGVAGYTQYF.

In its sample, this clonotype was seen many times. The V gene is TRBV9, the J gene TRBJ1-5; no clear D gene. Trimming stripped 4 bases from V and 0 bases from J, with 2 bases between. The germline gives CDR1 SGDLS, CDR2 YYNGEE. The CDR3 has 12 amino acids. The DNA for the CDR3 is TGTGCCAGCAGCAATAGCAATCAGCCCCAGCATTTT. Amino acids: CASSNSNQPQHF.

This clonotype was seen at least ten times. The rearrangement joins TRBV4-1 to TRBJ2-1; TRBD1 agrees at 8 bases. Losses at the gene ends were 2 bases for V and 1 base for J; bases not matched to a gene: 10. Germline CDR1 MGHRA, CDR2 YSYEKL. The CDR3 extends over 18 amino acids. The CDR3 spells CASSQKAPQGASYNEQFF. As DNA, the CDR3 is TGCGCCAGCAGCCAAAAAGCCCCTCAGGGGGCATCCTACAATGAGCAGTTCTTC.

The table lists this clonotype with many counts. CDR3 DNA sequence: TGTGCCAGCAACGGACAGGGGAGCTACGAGCAGTACTTC. Its translation: CASNGQGSYEQYF. This chain connects TRBV6-6 to TRBJ2-7, with 9 bases identical to TRBD1. Trimming cost V 7 bases and J 3 bases; bases outside gene matches: 4. The CDR3 has 13 residues. CDR1 MNHNY and CDR2 SVGAGI come from the germline V gene (reference sequence).

This clonotype was seen repeatedly, ten times or more. This rearrangement joins TRBV6-5 to TRBJ1-6; perhaps TRBD1 as D (5 bases). Trimming took 5 bases from V and 7 from J, leaving 12 bases between them. The CDR3 is 14 residues long. From germline, CDR1 is MNHEY and CDR2 SVGAGI. The CDR3 here is CASSQRPGNSPLHF. For the CDR3, the DNA is TGTGCCAGCAGTCAACGCCCAGGGAATTCACCCCTCCACTTT.

This clonotype was picked up many times. The chain has TRBV20-1 and TRBJ2-4; tentatively, D is TRBD2 (5 bases). The germline gives CDR1 DFQATT, CDR2 SNEGSKA (reference sequence). The CDR3 length is 13 residues. The CDR3 region is CSPKGVAKNIQYF. The CDR3 DNA reads as TGCAGCCCCAAGGGAGTGGCCAAAAACATTCAGTACTTC.

The gene calls are TRBV5-1 and TRBJ1-1, with a possible D match to TRBD1 (5 bases). V lost 9 bases to trimming and J lost 3 bases, with 15 bases between them. The CDR3 contains 13 residues. Germline V gives CDR1 SGHRS, CDR2 YFSETQ. The CDR3 DNA reads TGCGCCACCCAGTTGGGGCTGGACACTGAAGCTTTCTTT. This codes for CATQLGLDTEAFF.

This chain uses TRBV28 with TRBJ2-7; TRBD1 agrees at 8 bases. V lost 2 bases to trimming and J lost 3 bases; unmatched junction nucleotides: 3. Germline V gene data show CDR1 as MDHEN and CDR2 as SYDVKM. The CDR3 runs to 14 residues. CDR3 amino acids: CASSLPGQGYEQYF. The DNA for the CDR3 is TGTGCCAGCAGTTTACCTGGACAGGGCTACGAGCAGTACTTC.

This clonotype was seen ten or more times. V is TRBV7-8 and J is TRBJ2-5, with TRBD1 matching over 8 bases. The germline CDR1 and CDR2 sequences are SGHVS and FQNEAQ. Unmatched junction bases numbered 10, after V lost 3 bases and J lost 7 bases. The CDR3 runs to 15 residues. CDR3 in DNA: TGTGCCAGCAGCTTGACAGGGGTCAAACGGGGGACCCAGTACTTC. It yields the protein CASSLTGVKRGTQYF.

This clonotype was detected ten times or more. The chain has TRBV5-1 and TRBJ2-2; D gene unclear. Germline V gene lookup returns CDR1 SGHRS and CDR2 YFSETQ. Trimming left V 4 bases short and J 0 bases short, with 7 bases between. The CDR3 covers 14 residues. The CDR3 DNA is TGCGCCAGCAGCAAGGGTCCGAACACCGGGGAGCTGTTTTTT. This gives the protein CASSKGPNTGELFF.

This clonotype was found many times. In nucleotides, the CDR3 is TGCAGCGTTACAGGGGCTGGGTCCTACGAGCAGTACTTC. Protein product: CSVTGAGSYEQYF. V and J are TRBV29-1 and TRBJ2-7, with TRBD1 matching over 7 bases. Looked up from germline, CDR1 is SQVTM and CDR2 is ANQGSEA. Trimming at V came to 5 bases and at J to 1 base, leaving 5 bases not matched to a gene. This CDR3 is built from 13 residues.

This clonotype was seen ten or more times. J is TRBJ2-1 and V is TRBV6-5; D might be TRBD1 (7 bases). The CDR3 length is 14 residues. V was trimmed by 6 bases and J by 5 bases, leaving 14 bases between them. Germline V CDR1 and CDR2: MNHEY, SVGAGI. The CDR3 sequence is CASRGGQPNNEQFF. CDR3 in DNA: TGTGCCAGCAGGGGGGGACAGCCGAACAATGAGCAGTTCTTC.

This clonotype was counted at least ten times. The chain combines TRBV9 with TRBJ1-5; 7 bases map to TRBD1. The CDR3 is 14 residues long. The trim removed 3 bases at V and 7 bases at J, leaving 7 bases unmatched. CDR1 and CDR2 (germline): SGDLS, YYNGEE. CDR3 sequence reads: CASSETGSVQPQHF. CDR3 bases: TGTGCCAGCAGCGAGACAGGGTCGGTCCAGCCCCAGCATTTT.

This clonotype was counted ten times or more. This chain links TRBV5-6 with TRBJ2-7; no clear D. The CDR3 has 12 amino acids. The germline CDR1 and CDR2 sequences are SGHDT and YYEEEE. The V gene lost 3 bases and the J gene lost 3 bases, with 7 bases spanning the gap. Here the CDR3 DNA reads TGTGCCAGCAGCTCATTAGTCTACGAGCAGTACTTC. This codes for CASSSLVYEQYF.

The genes are TRBV4-3 and TRBJ2-3, with TRBD2 matching over 9 bases. This CDR3 contains 19 residues. CDR1 and CDR2 (germline): LGHNA, YSLEER. V shed 3 bases and J 4 bases; nucleotides not matched to a gene: 17. CDR3 loop: CASSQGSGGAAGVPDTQYF. As DNA, the CDR3 is TGCGCCAGCAGCCAGGGTAGCGGGGGTGCAGCGGGGGTTCCAGATACGCAGTATTTT.

This clonotype was found many times. The CDR3 bases are TGTGCCAGCAGCTTAGTCTGGATGGGGGAGAACACTGAAGCTTTCTTT. Translating gives CASSLVWMGENTEAFF. The chain links TRBV7-9 to TRBJ1-1; a possible D gene is TRBD1 (5 bases). This CDR3 comprises 16 residues. CDR1 is SEHNR, CDR2 FQNEAQ, per germline (reference sequence). Trimming shortened V by 1 base and J by 1 base, and 13 bases separated the two germline ends.

This clonotype is categorized as medium-sized. The V call is TRBV12-3 or TRBV12-4, the J call TRBJ2-1; 11 positions match TRBD2. V dropped 7 bases and J dropped 7; count of bases not matched to a gene: 12. This CDR3 has 16 amino acids. The CDR3 DNA reads as TGTGCCAGCACGACCCGCCCGTCTAGCGGGGGGAATGAGCAGTTCTTC. It is translated as CASTTRPSSGGNEQFF.

This clonotype has ten or more counts. The chain carries TRBV27 and TRBJ2-7, with TRBD2 identical over 10 bases. V was pared by 6 bases and J by 3 bases, with 11 bases of the junction left unmatched. This CDR3 spans 16 amino acids. Germline lookup yields CDR1 MNHEY and CDR2 SMNVEV (reference sequence). The CDR3 sequence is CASSRAGGVWSYEQYF. Here the CDR3 DNA reads TGTGCCAGCAGCCGAGCGGGGGGGGTCTGGAGCTACGAGCAGTACTTC.

This clonotype was seen ten or more times. This sequence joins TRBV3-1 and TRBJ2-3, with D maybe TRBD2 (5 bases). V lost 7 bases and J 5 bases, leaving 16 bases between the germline ends. CDR1 is LGHDT, CDR2 YNNKEL, per germline (reference sequence). This CDR3 has 14 amino acids. The DNA for the CDR3 is TGTGCCAGCACCCAGAGGGCTAATAAAGATACGCAGTATTTT. Amino acid sequence: CASTQRANKDTQYF.

This clonotype was counted between two and nine times. This chain links TRBV20-1 with TRBJ2-1, with 9 bases aligning to TRBD1. Germline CDR1 DFQATT, CDR2 SNEGSKA (reference sequence). CDR3 length: 14 amino acids. V was pared by 3 bases and J by 7 bases, with 7 bases of the junction left unmatched. Written as DNA, the CDR3 is TGCAGTGCTAGTCAAGGACAGGGGACAAATGAGCAGTTCTTC. It encodes CSASQGQGTNEQFF.

About this clonotype: This CDR3 is missing its conserved last phenylalanine or tryptophan, likely due to a read error. The rearrangement joins TRBV5-1 to TRBJ2-1; 13 bases align to TRBD2. This CDR3 has 15 amino acids. Germline V gives CDR1 SGHRS, CDR2 YFSETQ. The CDR3 region has the DNA TGCTCCAGCAGCGTGGGACTAGCGGGGAACAATGAGCAGTTCCTC. It is translated as CSSSVGLAGNNEQFL.

This clonotype appeared many times. The chain combines TRBV4-3 with TRBJ1-2, with D uncertain. V lost 0 bases, J lost 8 bases, and 13 bases lay in between. Germline V CDR1 and CDR2: LGHNA, YSLEER. This CDR3 has 14 amino acids. The CDR3 here is CASSQDKGIRGYTF. DNA of the CDR3: TGCGCCAGCAGCCAAGATAAGGGAATACGCGGCTACACCTTC.

Details on this clonotype: A read error is possible here, since a much larger clone lies one base away. The genes are TRBV7-2 and TRBJ2-1, with 9 bases aligning to TRBD2. Germline V CDR1 and CDR2: SGHTA, FQGNSA. The CDR3 loop spans 16 amino acids. The CDR3 here is CVSSLVGGGAYNEQFF. For the CDR3, the DNA is TGTGTCAGCAGCTTAGTTGGCGGGGGGGCGTACAATGAGCAGTTCTTC. The full variable domain, in which reference TRBV7-2 and TRBJ2-1 provide the parts outside the CDR3, is GAGVSQSPSNKVTEKGKDVELRCDPISGHTALYWYRQSLGQGLEFLIYFQGNSAPDKSGLPSDRFSAERTGGSVSTLTIQRTQQEDSAVYLCVSSLVGGGAYNEQFFGPGTRLTVL.

This clonotype was counted at least ten times. The chain joins TRBV12-3 or TRBV12-4 to TRBJ2-7; TRBD1 agrees at 7 bases. J gave up 6 bases and V 6 bases, and 8 bases lay outside the gene matches. This CDR3 has 13 amino acids. The CDR3 protein is CASSLNRGGEQYF. The CDR3, as DNA: TGTGCCAGCAGCCTGAACAGGGGCGGCGAGCAGTACTTC.

This clonotype was seen repeatedly, ten times or more. V usage is TRBV3-1 and J usage is TRBJ1-1, with D maybe TRBD1 (6 bases). CDR1 and CDR2 (germline): LGHDT, YNNKEL (reference sequence). V lost 3 bases and J lost 5, with 13 bases in between. This CDR3 spans 14 amino acids. This chain's CDR3 is CASSQPGRGTEAFF. As DNA, the CDR3 is TGTGCCAGCAGCCAGCCCGGCAGGGGTACTGAAGCTTTCTTT.

This clonotype has at least ten counts. Because it lacks the conserved phenylalanine or tryptophan at the end, this CDR3 is likely a read error. The DNA is left out, because the CDR3 cannot be placed on it with certainty; the CDR3 is given as TCRdb lists it. The chain links TRBV6-2 or TRBV6-3 to TRBJ2-5; TRBD2, the table's D call, lacks a check against the DNA. CDR1 and CDR2 (germline): MNHEY, SVGEGT. The CDR3 spans 12 residues, counting both ends. The CDR3 here is CASTDPQTGVKL.

As regards this clonotype: Since a much larger clone is just one base distant, this may be a read error. The J gene is TRBJ2-2, the V gene TRBV7-8, with D perhaps matching TRBD2 (5 bases). The CDR3 runs to 15 residues. CDR1 and CDR2 from the germline V gene are SGHVS and FQNEAQ. The V end was cut by 5 bases, the J end by 3 bases, with 13 bases between. The CDR3 reads CASSPVRGYTGELFF. Here the CDR3 DNA reads TGTGCCAGCAGCCCTGTCAGAGGGTACACCGGGGAGCTGTTTTTT.

This clonotype has at least ten counts. The chain couples TRBV29-1 to TRBJ1-2, with TRBD1 as a possible D gene (6 bases). CDR1 SQVTM and CDR2 ANQGSEA come from the germline V gene. Between the trimmed V and J ends, which lost 6 bases and 4 bases, there was a span of 12 bases. CDR3 length: 12 residues. CDR3 DNA sequence: TGCAGCGTGGGAGACAGGACCTATGGCTACACCTTC. This codes for CSVGDRTYGYTF.

To note about this clonotype: The junction does not match germline at one end; this may be a read error. The CDR3 here is CASGQDLGQIGSSASSYNEQFF. Here the CDR3 DNA reads TGCGCCAGCGGCCAAGATCTGGGACAGATCGGGTCTAGCGCGAGCTCCTACAATGAGCAGTTCTTC. The rearrangement joins TRBV4-1 to TRBJ2-1; possibly TRBD1 for D (7 bases). Looked up from germline, CDR1 is MGHRA and CDR2 is YSYEKL. The CDR3 covers 22 residues.

Many counts were recorded for this clonotype. The genes are TRBV20-1 and TRBJ1-1; D is perhaps TRBD1 (5 bases). Germline V gene sequence: CDR1 DFQATT, CDR2 SNEGSKA (reference sequence). V lost 3 bases to trimming and J lost 7 bases, with 12 bases between them. The CDR3 length is 12 residues. The DNA for the CDR3 is TGCAGTGCTAGGGGGGTCCAACTTGAAGCTTTCTTT. It codes for CSARGVQLEAFF.

At least ten counts were recorded for this clonotype. The rearrangement uses TRBV10-3 and TRBJ1-1, with a possible D match to TRBD1 (5 bases). The V and J ends lost 8 bases and 0 bases respectively, with 10 bases between them. The CDR3 is 13 residues long. Germline CDR1 is ENHRY and CDR2 is SYGVKD. DNA for the CDR3: TGTGCCATCGAAAGGGGCCTGAACACTGAAGCTTTCTTT. The encoded protein is CAIERGLNTEAFF.